This TCR beta chain was profiled in a study of cytomegalovirus exposure and HLA in healthy donors. Notes on the study in general: In an earlier analysis, about 87% or about 30%: the productive usage of most TCR beta V segments.

On this clone itself: Its antigen is still unknown.

With 6 bases clipped from V and 8 bases from J, the junction kept 5 bases outside the gene matches. Germline V gene lookup returns CDR1 MDHEN and CDR2 SYDVKM. The CDR3 length is 13 residues. PCR amplification relied on 60 Vbeta primers (plus 13 Jbeta primers). Using immunoSEQ multiplex PCR, the repertoire was profiled, and TCRdb retains in-frame clones only, with some absent. Found here are 120,000 to 150,000 clones, 80% to 90% of them singletons; the top ten hold about 4.1%. This receptor was identified in a woman in her thirties or forties in good health and CMV-seropositive. The chain is built from TRBV28 and TRBJ1-2; the match to TRBD1 covers 11 bases. Source material: PBMCs. In DNA, the CDR3 is TGTGCCAGCAGAGGGACAGGGGGAAAAGGCTACACCTTC. This translates into CASRGTGGKGYTF.